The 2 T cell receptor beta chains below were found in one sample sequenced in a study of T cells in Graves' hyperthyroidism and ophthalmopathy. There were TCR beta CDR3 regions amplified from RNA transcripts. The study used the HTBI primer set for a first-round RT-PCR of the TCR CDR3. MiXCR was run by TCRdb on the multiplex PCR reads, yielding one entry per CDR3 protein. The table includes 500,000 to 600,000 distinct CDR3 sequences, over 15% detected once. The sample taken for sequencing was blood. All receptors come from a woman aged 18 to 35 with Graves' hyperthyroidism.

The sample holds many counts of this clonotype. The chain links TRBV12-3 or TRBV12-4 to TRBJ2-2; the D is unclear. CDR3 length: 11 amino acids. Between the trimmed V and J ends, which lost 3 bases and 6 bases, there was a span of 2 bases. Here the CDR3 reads CASSFPGELFF. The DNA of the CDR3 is TGTGCCAGCAGTTTCCCCGGGGAGCTGTTTTTT.

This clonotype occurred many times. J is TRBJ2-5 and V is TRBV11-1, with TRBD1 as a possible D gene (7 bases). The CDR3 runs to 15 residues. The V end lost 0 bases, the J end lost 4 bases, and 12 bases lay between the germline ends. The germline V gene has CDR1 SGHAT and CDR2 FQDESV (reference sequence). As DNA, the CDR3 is TGTGCCAGCAGCTTAGCGAACAGGGGAGGAGAGACCCAGTACTTC. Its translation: CASSLANRGGETQYF.